These T cell receptor beta chains were read from a single sample in a study of CD8+ T cells in alopecia areata. The method was immunoSEQ multiplex PCR; TCRdb's version includes in-frame clones alone and lacks a portion of them. The profile shows tens of thousands of clones, around 62% of them singletons. Sequenced: NKG2D-high CD8+ T cells sorted from blood. These receptors were obtained from a human donor with alopecia areata. The CDR3 runs from the conserved cysteine through the conserved F or W. The D gene is left open where the match is weak. Size is stated for part of the rows, as once, few or many counts, or as a class when the clone is expanded.

v_gene	abundance	j_gene	d_gene	CDR3nt	CDR3aa
TRBV4-3	-	TRBJ2-7	TRBD2	TGCGCCAGCACACCGGGACTAGGCTCCTACGAGCAGTACTTC	CASTPGLGSYEQYF
TRBV27	-	TRBJ2-3	TRBD2	TGTGCCAGCAGTACGGGACTAGCGGACACAGATACGCAGTATTTT	CASSTGLADTDTQYF
TRBV29-1	-	TRBJ2-7	TRBD1	TGCAGCGTTGAACACAGGGGGGAAACCTACGAGCAGTACTTC	CSVEHRGETYEQYF
TRBV27	few	TRBJ2-7	-	TGTGCCAGCAGGACAGGTCTTAACTACGAGCAGTACTTC	CASRTGLNYEQYF
TRBV7-8	-	TRBJ2-7	-	TGTGCCAGCAGCTTAAGATCCACCTACGAGCAGTACTTC	CASSLRSTYEQYF
TRBV25-1	-	TRBJ2-3	-	TGTGCCAGCAGTTGGGGCGCGGGGACAGATACGCAGTATTTT	CASSWGAGTDTQYF
TRBV28	-	TRBJ2-1	-	TGTGCCAGCAGTTTGGGGCAGGTAGACTACAATGAGCAGTTCTTC	CASSLGQVDYNEQFF
TRBV10-1	-	TRBJ2-2	-	TGCGCCAGCAGTGAGGTGGGGGGTTTGGAGCTGTTTTTT	CASSEVGGLELFF
TRBV27	-	TRBJ2-7	TRBD2	TGTGCCAGCACCCCGACTAGCGGGGGGGCGAACGAGCAGTACTTC	CASTPTSGGANEQYF
TRBV9	-	TRBJ1-1	-	TGTGCCAGCGGGGAGGGGGTTATGAACACTGAAGCTTTCTTT	CASGEGVMNTEAFF
TRBV25-1	-	TRBJ2-1	-	TGTGCCAGCAGGGATCTCTACAATGAGCAGTTCTTC	CASRDLYNEQFF
TRBV28	-	TRBJ2-3	-	TGTGCCAGCACGGACTTCACAGATACGCAGTATTTT	CASTDFTDTQYF
TRBV28	-	TRBJ2-7	-	TGTGCCAGCAGTTTTAACGAGCAGTACTTC	CASSFNEQYF
TRBV28	-	TRBJ2-7	-	TGTGCCAGCAGTCCGCACTGGGGGATTTACCTCTTC	CASSPHWGIYLF
TRBV18	few	TRBJ2-7	-	TGTGCCAGCTCACCAATCCAGACAAACCCCTACGAGCAGTACTTC	CASSPIQTNPYEQYF
TRBV6-5	-	TRBJ2-5	-	TGTGCCAGCAGACGTAGACAGTACCAAGAGACCCAGTACTTC	CASRRRQYQETQYF
TRBV18	-	TRBJ1-1	-	TGTGCCAGCTCACCACGATCAGATGAAGCTTTCTTT	CASSPRSDEAFF
TRBV15	-	TRBJ2-7	-	TGTGCCACCAGCGACACCCAGGGAGAACGCTTC	CATSDTQGERF
TRBV4-3	-	TRBJ1-1	TRBD1	TGCGCCAGCAGCCCCGGACAGGGGGCGGGTTTTGAAGCTTTCTTT	CASSPGQGAGFEAFF